The entry below describes one T cell receptor beta chain. The data were obtained in a study of blood T cell repertoires in COVID-19. Looking at the study overall: The United States, Italy and Spain were the sources of the acute and convalescent COVID-19 samples. Nucleic acid was either cDNA or gDNA, and it came from T cells, B-cell-depleted T cells, or PBMCs.

As processed by the authors: Cell counts per sample came from amplifying reference gene primers. The assay was immunoSEQ multiplex PCR, and TCRdb's table has in-frame clones only and misses some. Clonal size and the V and J genes are those of that table, whereas D and trimming came from the DNA. The sample carries about 130,000 clones, 90% recorded once. The germline gives CDR1 LNHDA, CDR2 SQIVND (reference sequence). The length of the CDR3 is 14 residues. The V and J ends lost 7 bases and 4 bases, in that order; junction bases with no gene match: 6. This chain links TRBV19 with TRBJ2-5; 10 positions agree with TRBD2. The receptor was derived from a man aged 50 to 60 with active COVID-19. The sequencing input was peripheral blood. The CDR3 protein is CASNSRTSGETQYF. For the CDR3, the DNA is TGTGCCAGTAACTCCAGGACTAGCGGAGAGACCCAGTACTTC.